The sequence of this TCR beta chain was determined in a study of T cell responses to AZD1222 COVID-19 vaccine. Second-dose timings of about 4 or about 12 weeks were pooled. Germline V gene lookup returns CDR1 MDHEN and CDR2 SYDVKM. This CDR3 is 15 amino acids long. Trimming cost V 4 bases and J 0 bases, with 13 bases left between them. Findings of the study overall: Spike-wide coverage was observed for vaccine-associated CD4 TCRs, with dominant responses at 160-218 and 743-854. Recipients of AZD1222 seropositive at baseline numbered only 6 or 7. It should be noted that donors were predominantly white British and more often female, and clonal diversity was possibly underestimated.

TCRdb's table, derived via immunoSEQ multiplex PCR, lists solely in-frame clones and lacks some. The sample includes 95,000 to 100,000 clones, approximately 91% seen only once; the top ten take about 15%. As to this clone: Its antigen remains unidentified.

Sequencing was performed on peripheral blood, taken 28 days after the second AZD1222 dose. The TCR originated in an adult who received the AZD1222 COVID-19 vaccine. This chain links TRBV28 with TRBJ2-7, with D possibly called TRBD1 or TRBD2 (5 bases each). Here the CDR3 reads CASSSLGDASYEQYF. In DNA, the CDR3 is TGTGCCAGCAGTTCTCTTGGGGACGCCTCCTACGAGCAGTACTTC.